This is a list of T cell receptor beta chains from one sample in a study of beta chain features in type 1 diabetes. The table came from immunoSEQ multiplex PCR; TCRdb's copy has only in-frame clones and leaves some out. The sample gives 150,000 to 170,000 clones, less than 9.5% of which show up once; about 0.6% is in the top ten. Sequenced material: central memory CD4+ T cells from blood. The receptors derive from a man aged 18-30 years in good health. CDR3s include the opening cysteine and the closing phenylalanine or tryptophan. The D gene is left open where the match is weak. The size of a clone is reported for some rows only, either as once, few or many, or as a class for expanded clones.

TRBJ2-3 | - | 18 | TRBD2 | TRBV4-3 | TGCGCCAGCAGCCAAGATACTAGCGGGGGGGCAGTAACAGATACGCAGTATTTT | CASSQDTSGGAVTDTQYF
TRBJ2-7 | - | 13 | TRBD2 | TRBV7-3 | TGTGCCAGCAGCCCCGGCCGGGGGGGCGAGCAGTACTTC | CASSPGRGGEQYF
TRBJ1-1 | - | 15 | - | TRBV11-2 | TGTGCCAGCAGCTTAGCACGAACACCGAACACTGAAGCTTTCTTT | CASSLARTPNTEAFF
TRBJ1-1 | few | 15 | TRBD1 | TRBV7-6 | TGTGCCAGCAGCCCCCGCTACAGGGGGAACACTGAAGCTTTCTTT | CASSPRYRGNTEAFF
TRBJ2-5 | few | 15 | TRBD1 | TRBV5-6 | TGTGCCAGCAGCTTGATCGGGACAGGGGACGAGACCCAGTACTTC | CASSLIGTGDETQYF
TRBJ1-1 | few | 14 | TRBD1 | TRBV11-1 | TGTGCCAGCAGCCGACAGGGGGGAAACACTGAAGCTTTCTTT | CASSRQGGNTEAFF
TRBJ2-2 | - | 15 | - | TRBV6-1 | TGTGCCAGCAGTGCCGGGACACTGAACACCGGGGAGCTGTTTTTT | CASSAGTLNTGELFF
TRBJ2-5 | few | 12 | - | TRBV6-5 | TGTGCCAGCAGTTACAGGGGAGAGACCCAGTACTTC | CASSYRGETQYF
TRBJ2-2 | - | 13 | - | TRBV29-1 | TGCAGCGTTGACCAGGGGGGCACCGGGGAGCTGTTTTTT | CSVDQGGTGELFF
TRBJ1-6 | - | 16 | - | TRBV9 | TGTGCCAGCAGCGTAGCTTCAGGGGTAGGTAATTCACCCCTCCACTTT | CASSVASGVGNSPLHF
TRBJ1-5 | once | 13 | - | TRBV6-5 | TGTGCCAGCAGTTACGTGTCTAATCAGCCCCAGCATTTT | CASSYVSNQPQHF
TRBJ1-5 | few | 16 | - | TRBV4-3 | TGCGCCAGCAGCCAAGTTGCAGGGATCAGCAATCAGCCCCAGCATTTT | CASSQVAGISNQPQHF
TRBJ2-5 | - | 14 | TRBD2 | TRBV29-1 | TGCAGCGGATTATCTCGGGGAGGGAAGGAGACCCAGTACTTC | CSGLSRGGKETQYF
TRBJ1-4 | - | 16 | - | TRBV7-2 | TGTGCCAGCCTAAAGACGGGAGAAGCAACTAATGAAAAACTGTTTTTT | CASLKTGEATNEKLFF
TRBJ2-7 | many | 14 | TRBD1 | TRBV15 | TGTGCCACCAGCAGAGGACAGGGCCCCTACGAGCAGTACTTC | CATSRGQGPYEQYF
TRBJ1-2 | few | 10 | - | TRBV27 | TGTGCCAGCAGCCAGCGTGGCTACACCTTC | CASSQRGYTF
TRBJ2-1 | few | 16 | - | TRBV4-2 | TGTGCCAGCAGCCAAGAGTTGTGGCAGGGTATCAATGAGCAGTTCTTC | CASSQELWQGINEQFF
TRBJ2-3 | many | 15 | TRBD1 | TRBV2 | TGTGCCAGCAGGCCGGGACAGGCTAGCACAGATACGCAGTATTTT | CASRPGQASTDTQYF
TRBJ2-7 | - | 15 | - | TRBV7-2 | TGTGCCAGCAGACTCATGCAGGGGAGCTCCTACGAGCAGTACTTC | CASRLMQGSSYEQYF
TRBJ1-5 | once | 16 | - | TRBV4-2 | TGTGCCAGCAGCCCAGTACAACAGGGCTTTGGGCAGCCCCAGCATTTT | CASSPVQQGFGQPQHF
TRBJ2-1 | many | 14 | TRBD1 | TRBV30 | TGTGCCAGGGGGACAGGGAACTTAGGCAATGAGCAGTTCTTC | CARGTGNLGNEQFF
TRBJ2-7 | - | 14 | - | TRBV30 | TGTGCCTGGAGCGGGAAGGGAGCGCCCTACGAGCAGTACTTC | CAWSGKGAPYEQYF
TRBJ2-7 | - | 13 | - | TRBV7-3 | TGTGCCAGCAGCTTATACGGGGGAGTCGAGCAGTACTTC | CASSLYGGVEQYF
TRBJ1-2 | few | 12 | - | TRBV7-9 | TGTGCCAGCAGCCGGGCTAACTATGGCTACACCTTC | CASSRANYGYTF
TRBJ2-5 | - | 14 | TRBD2 | TRBV30 | TGTGCCTGGTCCCGAGGACTAGCGGAAGAGACCCAGTACTTC | CAWSRGLAEETQYF
TRBJ2-5 | many | 13 | TRBD1 | TRBV28 | TGTGCCAGCAGTCGTACAGGGGAAGAGACCCAGTACTTC | CASSRTGEETQYF
TRBJ2-1 | - | 14 | TRBD2 | TRBV5-1 | TGCGCCAGCAGTAAGACTAGCGGTTACAATGAGCAGTTCTTC | CASSKTSGYNEQFF
TRBJ2-2 | few | 14 | - | TRBV11-3 | TGTGCCAGCCGGCTGAGGTTGAACACCGGGGAGCTGTTTTTT | CASRLRLNTGELFF
TRBJ2-2 | - | 15 | TRBD1 | TRBV9 | TGTGCCAGCAGAATGTCGACAGGGGCGGACGGGGAGCTGTTTTTT | CASRMSTGADGELFF
TRBJ2-7 | few | 15 | TRBD2 | TRBV7-2 | TGTGCCAGCAGTCTCAATCGGGACTACTCCTACGAGCAGTACTTC | CASSLNRDYSYEQYF
TRBJ1-2 | - | 14 | - | TRBV5-1 | TGTGCCAGCAGCTTCGACCAGGGTAGCTATGGCTACACCTTC | CASSFDQGSYGYTF
TRBJ2-3 | few | 14 | - | TRBV29-1 | TGCAGCGTTGAAGAGGGCAGGGGATGGCATACGCAGTATTTT | CSVEEGRGWHTQYF
TRBJ2-3 | - | 19 | - | TRBV13 | TGTGCCAGCAGCCACGGGACAGAGGATTATAGCGGAGGCACAGATACGCAGTATTTT | CASSHGTEDYSGGTDTQYF
TRBJ2-5 | many | 15 | TRBD1 | TRBV7-2 | TGTGCCAGCAGCCTCAGGGGGCACAACCAAGAGACCCAGTACTTC | CASSLRGHNQETQYF
TRBJ2-7 | few | 15 | - | TRBV4-2 | TGTGCCAGCAGCCAAGAGGGGCAGGGAAGCTACGAGCAGTACTTC | CASSQEGQGSYEQYF